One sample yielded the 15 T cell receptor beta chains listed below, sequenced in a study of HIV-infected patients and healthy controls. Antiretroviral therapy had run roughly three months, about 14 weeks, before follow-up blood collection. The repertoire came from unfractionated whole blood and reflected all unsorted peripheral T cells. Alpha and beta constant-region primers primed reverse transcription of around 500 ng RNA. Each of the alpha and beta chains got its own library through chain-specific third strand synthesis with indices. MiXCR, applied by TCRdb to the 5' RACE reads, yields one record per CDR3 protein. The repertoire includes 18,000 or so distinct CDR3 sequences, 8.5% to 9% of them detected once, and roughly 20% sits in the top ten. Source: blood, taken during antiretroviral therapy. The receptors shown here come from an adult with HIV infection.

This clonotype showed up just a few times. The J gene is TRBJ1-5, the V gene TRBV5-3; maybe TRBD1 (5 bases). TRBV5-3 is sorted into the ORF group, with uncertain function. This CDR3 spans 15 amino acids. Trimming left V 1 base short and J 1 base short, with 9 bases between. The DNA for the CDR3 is TGTGCCAGAAGCTTGTCAAGGGGCAGCAATCAGCCCCAGCATTTT. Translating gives CARSLSRGSNQPQHF.

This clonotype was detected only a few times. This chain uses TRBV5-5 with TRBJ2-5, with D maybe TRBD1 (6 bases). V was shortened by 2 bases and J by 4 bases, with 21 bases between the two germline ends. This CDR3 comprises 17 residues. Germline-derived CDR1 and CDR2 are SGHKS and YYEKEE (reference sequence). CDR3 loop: CASSFFVGAPSGETQYF. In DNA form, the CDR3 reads TGTGCCAGCAGCTTTTTCGTGGGGGCACCATCGGGAGAGACCCAGTACTTC.

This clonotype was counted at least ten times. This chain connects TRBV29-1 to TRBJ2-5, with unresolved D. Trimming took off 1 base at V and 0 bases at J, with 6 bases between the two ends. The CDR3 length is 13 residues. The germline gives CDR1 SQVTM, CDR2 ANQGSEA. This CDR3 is CSVEVHNQETQYF. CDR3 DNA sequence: TGCAGCGTTGAAGTTCATAACCAAGAGACCCAGTACTTC.

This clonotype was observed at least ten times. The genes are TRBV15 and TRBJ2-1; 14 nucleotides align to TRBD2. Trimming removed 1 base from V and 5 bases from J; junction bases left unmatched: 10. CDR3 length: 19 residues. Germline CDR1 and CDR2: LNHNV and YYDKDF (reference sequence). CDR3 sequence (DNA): TGTGCCACCAGCAGAGCTACCGGGACTAGCGGGGGCCTAGACAATGAGCAGTTCTTC. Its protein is CATSRATGTSGGLDNEQFF.

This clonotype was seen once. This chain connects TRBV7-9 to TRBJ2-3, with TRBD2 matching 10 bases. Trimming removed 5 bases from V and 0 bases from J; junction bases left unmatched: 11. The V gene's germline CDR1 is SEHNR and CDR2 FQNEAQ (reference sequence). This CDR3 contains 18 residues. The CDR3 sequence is CASSPDIGLAASTDTQYF. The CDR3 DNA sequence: TGTGCCAGCAGCCCGGATATAGGACTAGCGGCTAGCACAGATACGCAGTATTTT.

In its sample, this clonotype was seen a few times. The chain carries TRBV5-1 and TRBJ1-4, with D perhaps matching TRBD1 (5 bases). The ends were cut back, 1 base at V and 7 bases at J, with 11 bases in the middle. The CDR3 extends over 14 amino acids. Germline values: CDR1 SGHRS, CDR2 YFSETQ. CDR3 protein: CASSLTSGSEKLFF. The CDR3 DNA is TGCGCCAGCAGCTTGACGTCAGGGAGTGAAAAACTGTTTTTT.

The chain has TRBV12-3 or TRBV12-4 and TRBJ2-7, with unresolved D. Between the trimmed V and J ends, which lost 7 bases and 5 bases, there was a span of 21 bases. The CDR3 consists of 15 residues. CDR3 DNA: TGTGCCAGCACATCTCATGGCGCTCAGAATCACGAGCAGTACTTC. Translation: CASTSHGAQNHEQYF.

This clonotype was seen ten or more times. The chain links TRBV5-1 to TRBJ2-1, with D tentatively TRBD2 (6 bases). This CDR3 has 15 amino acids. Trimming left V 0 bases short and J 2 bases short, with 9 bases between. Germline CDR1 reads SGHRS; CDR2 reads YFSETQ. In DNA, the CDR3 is TGCGCCAGCAGCTTGGGAGCGGGTACCTACAATGAGCAGTTCTTC. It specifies CASSLGAGTYNEQFF.

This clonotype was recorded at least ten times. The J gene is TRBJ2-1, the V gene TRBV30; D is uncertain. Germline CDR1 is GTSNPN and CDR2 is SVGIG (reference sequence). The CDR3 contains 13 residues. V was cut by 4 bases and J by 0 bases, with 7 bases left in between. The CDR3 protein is CAWTESSYNEQFF. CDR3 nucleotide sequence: TGTGCCTGGACCGAAAGCTCCTACAATGAGCAGTTCTTC.

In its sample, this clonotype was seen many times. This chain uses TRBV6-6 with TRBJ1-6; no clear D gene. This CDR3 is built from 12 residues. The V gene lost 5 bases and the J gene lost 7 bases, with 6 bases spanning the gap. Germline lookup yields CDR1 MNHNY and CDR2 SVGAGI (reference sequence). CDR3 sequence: CASSLFNSPLHF. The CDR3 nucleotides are TGTGCCAGCAGTCTTTTCAATTCACCCCTCCACTTT.

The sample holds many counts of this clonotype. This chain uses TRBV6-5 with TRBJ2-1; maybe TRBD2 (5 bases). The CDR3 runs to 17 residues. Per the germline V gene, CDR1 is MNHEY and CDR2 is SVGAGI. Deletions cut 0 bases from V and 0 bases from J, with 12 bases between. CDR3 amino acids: CASSYSPKRTSYNEQFF. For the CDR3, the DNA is TGTGCCAGCAGTTACTCTCCCAAGCGGACCTCCTACAATGAGCAGTTCTTC.

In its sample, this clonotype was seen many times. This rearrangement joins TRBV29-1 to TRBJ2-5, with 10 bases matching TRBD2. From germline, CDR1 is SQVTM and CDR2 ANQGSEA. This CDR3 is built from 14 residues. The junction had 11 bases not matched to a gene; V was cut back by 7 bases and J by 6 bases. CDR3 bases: TGCAGCGGGGTACCGGGACTAGCGATTCAGACCCAGTACTTC. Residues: CSGVPGLAIQTQYF.

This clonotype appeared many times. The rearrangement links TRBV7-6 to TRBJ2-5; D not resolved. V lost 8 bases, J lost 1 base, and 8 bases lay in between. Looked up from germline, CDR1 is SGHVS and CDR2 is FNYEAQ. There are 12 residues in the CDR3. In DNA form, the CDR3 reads TGTGCCAGCGGGTTGAGCCAAGAGACCCAGTACTTC. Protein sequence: CASGLSQETQYF.

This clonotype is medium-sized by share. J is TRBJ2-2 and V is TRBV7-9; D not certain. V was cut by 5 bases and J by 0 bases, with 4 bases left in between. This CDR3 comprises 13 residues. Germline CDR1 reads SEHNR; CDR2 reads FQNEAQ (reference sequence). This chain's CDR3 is CASSPSNTGELFF. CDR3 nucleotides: TGTGCCAGCAGCCCGTCGAACACCGGGGAGCTGTTTTTT.

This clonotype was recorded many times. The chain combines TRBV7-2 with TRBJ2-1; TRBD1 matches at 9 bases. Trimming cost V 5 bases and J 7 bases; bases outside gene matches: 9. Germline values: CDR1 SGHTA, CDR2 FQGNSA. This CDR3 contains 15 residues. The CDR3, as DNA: TGTGCCAGCAGCCTCAACCGGGACAGGGTGAATGAGCAGTTCTTC. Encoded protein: CASSLNRDRVNEQFF.